The 8 T cell receptor beta chains below come from one sample, sequenced in a study of long-term antiretroviral therapy in people with HIV. The run of the v3.0 immunoSEQ assay was at survey level. Sequenced by immunoSEQ multiplex PCR; TCRdb stores in-frame clones only, minus some. Found here are approximately 35,000 clones, over 85% of them singletons; the top ten hold around 3.8%. Here the sequenced sample was unsorted PBMCs, taken 5 to 5.5 years after starting antiretroviral therapy. The receptors shown here come from a woman between 45 and 60 years old with HIV.

This chain uses TRBV5-1 with TRBJ2-7; 8 bases fit TRBD2. In germline, CDR1 is SGHRS, CDR2 YFSETQ. Trimming cost V 3 bases and J 2 bases; bases outside gene matches: 4. There are 14 residues in the CDR3. The CDR3: CASSSPGGPYEQYF. In nucleotides, the CDR3 is TGCGCCAGCAGCTCACCGGGGGGGCCCTACGAGCAGTACTTC.

The chain uses TRBV11-3 and TRBJ2-1; 11 bases agree with TRBD2. The CDR3 covers 15 residues. V dropped 1 base and J dropped 6; count of bases not matched to a gene: 2. Germline lookup yields CDR1 SGHNT and CDR2 YENEEA. The CDR3 nucleotides are TGTGCCAGCAGCTTAGGACTAGCGGGGAGCAATGAGCAGTTCTTC. Translated, it gives CASSLGLAGSNEQFF.

CDR3 DNA sequence: TGCAGCGTTGAGGGAGGTGGCAATCAGCCCCAGCATTTT. This gives the protein CSVEGGGNQPQHF. This chain uses TRBV29-1 with TRBJ1-5, with no clear D. In germline, CDR1 is SQVTM, CDR2 ANQGSEA. V was clipped by 3 bases and J by 2 bases, with 8 bases between them. This CDR3 is built from 13 residues.

The table lists this clone with a count of one. The chain recombines TRBV14 with TRBJ2-5; TRBD1 or TRBD2 may be the D gene (6 bases each). The CDR3 totals 13 residues. CDR1 is SGHDN, CDR2 FVKESK, per germline. The V gene lost 6 bases and the J gene lost 5 bases, with 13 bases spanning the gap. The CDR3 DNA sequence: TGTGCCAGCAGGCACGGGGGCAAGGAGACCCAGTACTTC. Amino acids: CASRHGGKETQYF. Filled out from reference TRBV14 and TRBJ2-5, the complete variable domain reads EAGVTQFPSHSVIEKGQTVTLRCDPISGHDNLYWYRRVMGKEIKFLLHFVKESKQDESGMPNNRFLAERTGGTYSTLKVQPAELEDSGVYFCASRHGGKETQYFGPGTRLLVL.

The J gene is TRBJ2-2, the V gene TRBV7-9; 8 nucleotides line up with TRBD2. The V gene's germline CDR1 is SEHNR and CDR2 FQNEAQ (reference sequence). This CDR3 region has 15 residues. J gave up 6 bases and V 5 bases, and 8 bases lay outside the gene matches. The CDR3 region has the DNA TGTGCCAGCAGCCCTACAAGCGGGGGACCCGGGGAGCTGTTTTTT. It specifies CASSPTSGGPGELFF.

This clone was counted only a few times. The chain is built from TRBV7-8 and TRBJ2-7, with a tentative D call TRBD2 (6 bases). The CDR3 consists of 14 residues. Germline V gene data show CDR1 as SGHVS and CDR2 as FQNEAQ. Trimming shortened V by 3 bases and J by 2 bases, and 11 bases separated the two germline ends. In nucleotides, the CDR3 is TGTGCCAGCAGCTTCGGTAGCGGACCCTACGAGCAGTACTTC. Translation gives CASSFGSGPYEQYF.

The CDR3: CASSSGTVNSPLHF. The CDR3 DNA follows: TGTGCCAGCAGCTCCGGGACAGTAAACTCACCCCTCCACTTT. The chain links TRBV7-9 to TRBJ1-6, with 7 bases lining up with TRBD1. V lost 4 bases to trimming and J lost 10 bases; unmatched junction nucleotides: 7. Germline loops: CDR1 SEHNR, CDR2 FQNEAQ (reference sequence). The CDR3 is 14 amino acids.

The V call is TRBV2, the J call TRBJ2-7, with 7 bases matching TRBD1. CDR3 length: 15 amino acids. After removal of 6 bases from V and 3 bases from J, the junction contained 11 bases not matched to a gene. The germline V gene has CDR1 SNHLY and CDR2 FYNNEI. The CDR3 DNA is TGTGCCAGCAGACCGACAGGGAGTGTTCTCTACGAGCAGTACTTC. Protein sequence: CASRPTGSVLYEQYF.